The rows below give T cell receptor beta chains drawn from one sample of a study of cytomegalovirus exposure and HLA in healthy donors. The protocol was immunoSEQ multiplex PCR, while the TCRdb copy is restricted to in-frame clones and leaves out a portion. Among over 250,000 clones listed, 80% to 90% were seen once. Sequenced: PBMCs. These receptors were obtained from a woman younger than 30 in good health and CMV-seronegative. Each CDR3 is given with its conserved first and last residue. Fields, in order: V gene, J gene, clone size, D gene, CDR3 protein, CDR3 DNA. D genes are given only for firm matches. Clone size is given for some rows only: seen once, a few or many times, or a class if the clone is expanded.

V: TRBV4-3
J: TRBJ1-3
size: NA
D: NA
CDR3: CASSQFGQGNTIYF
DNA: TGCGCCAGCAGCCAATTCGGACAGGGAAACACCATATATTTT

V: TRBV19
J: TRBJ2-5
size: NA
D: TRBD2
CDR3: CASSMRGGQQETQYF
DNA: TGTGCCAGTAGTATGCGGGGGGGACAGCAAGAGACCCAGTACTTC

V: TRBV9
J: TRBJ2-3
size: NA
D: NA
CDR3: CASSVVHTDTQYF
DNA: TGTGCCAGCAGCGTAGTCCACACAGATACGCAGTATTTT

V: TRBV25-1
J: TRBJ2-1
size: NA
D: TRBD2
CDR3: CASSEFGSGRGFYNEQFF
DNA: TGTGCCAGCAGTGAATTTGGTAGCGGGAGGGGCTTTTACAATGAGCAGTTCTTC

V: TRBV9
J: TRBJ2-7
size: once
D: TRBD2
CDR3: CASSDPGTSGTREQYF
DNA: TGTGCCAGCAGCGACCCCGGGACTAGCGGGACTCGCGAGCAGTACTTC

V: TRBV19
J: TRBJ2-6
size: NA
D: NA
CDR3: CASSTSRAGANVLTF
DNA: TGTGCCAGTAGTACTTCCAGGGCTGGGGCCAACGTCCTGACTTTC

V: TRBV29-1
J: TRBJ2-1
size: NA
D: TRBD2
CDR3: CRGGRDRSDEQFF
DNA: TGCCGGGGGGGGCGGGACCGGTCCGATGAGCAGTTCTTC

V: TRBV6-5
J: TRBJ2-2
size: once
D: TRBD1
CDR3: CASSLTGSNTGELFF
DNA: TGTGCCAGCAGCCTGACAGGGTCGAACACCGGGGAGCTGTTTTTT

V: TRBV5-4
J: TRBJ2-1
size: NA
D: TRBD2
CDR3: CASSLDAGGSSYNEQFF
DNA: TGTGCCAGCAGCTTGGATGCGGGGGGCTCCTCCTACAATGAGCAGTTCTTC

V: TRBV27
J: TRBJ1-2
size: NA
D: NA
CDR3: CASKGHNYGYTF
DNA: TGTGCCAGCAAGGGACATAACTATGGCTACACCTTC

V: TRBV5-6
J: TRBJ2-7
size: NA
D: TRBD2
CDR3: CASSLGLAGTEQYF
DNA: TGTGCCAGCAGCTTGGGACTAGCGGGAACCGAGCAGTACTTC